This T cell receptor (beta chain) was captured in a study of long-term antiretroviral therapy in people with HIV. Findings of the study overall: Controls had broader CDR3 length ranges than HIV repertoires did. The study found that diversity rose after ART but stayed below transplant donor controls. Clonal expansions arising prior to ART prevailed in the repertoire at every time point.

The CDR3 runs to 12 residues. CDR1 is LNHDA, CDR2 SQIVND, per germline (reference sequence). V lost 4 bases and J 1 base, leaving 4 bases between the germline ends. The assay, immunoSEQ v3.0, was run at survey level. Only in-frame clones appear in the TCRdb table, and some are missing; sequencing was by immunoSEQ multiplex PCR. The sample has about 20,000 clones; just under 85% are singletons. As for this clone: Its antigen is not identified.

This specimen was unsorted PBMCs, taken about 4 years after starting antiretroviral therapy. This TCR derives from a man between 18 and 29 years old with HIV. The V call is TRBV19, the J call TRBJ2-5; D is uncertain. The CDR3 reads CASSRGQETQYF. The CDR3 region has the DNA TGTGCCAGTAGTAGGGGCCAAGAGACCCAGTACTTC. Together with reference TRBV19 and TRBJ2-5, the CDR3 gives the full variable domain: DGGITQSPKYLFRKEGQNVTLSCEQNLNHDAMYWYRQDPGQGLRLIYYSQIVNDFQKGDIAEGYSVSREKKESFPLTVTSAQKNPTAFYLCASSRGQETQYFGPGTRLLVL.